This T cell receptor (beta chain) was captured in a study of early T cells in non-severe SARS-CoV-2 infection. The junction had 4 bases not matched to a gene; V was cut back by 2 bases and J by 5 bases. The germline V gene encodes CDR1 SGHDT and CDR2 YYEEEE. CDR3 length: 14 amino acids. This clonotype was seen more than once but under ten times. TCRdb reprocessed the 5' RACE reads with MiXCR, giving one entry per CDR3 protein. The table lists 64,000 or so distinct CDR3 sequences, 10% to 15% of them singletons, with under 1.5% in the top ten. Sample: whole blood, taken at baseline. This sequence was found in an adult who was a healthcare worker with PCR-confirmed SARS-CoV-2 infection or an uninfected control (not recorded which). J is TRBJ2-7 and V is TRBV5-6; 10 bases align to TRBD1. CDR3: CASSFGTGDDEQYF. The CDR3, as DNA: TGTGCCAGCAGCTTCGGGACAGGGGACGACGAGCAGTACTTC.